The 22 T cell receptor beta chains below come from one sample, sequenced in a study of OX40 agonist ivuxolimab in advanced cancers. Clones were sequenced by immunoSEQ multiplex PCR, and TCRdb holds only the in-frame ones, with some missing. Among around 100,000 clones, 75% to 90% were seen once, and the ten largest hold under 0.35%. Material: CD4+ or CD8+ T cells sorted from blood, obtained in a trial of the OX40 agonist ivuxolimab. These receptors were obtained from an adult with an advanced solid tumor such as melanoma, head and neck, liver or kidney cancer.

The V and J genes are TRBV18 and TRBJ1-6; D remains ambiguous. Between the trimmed V and J ends, which lost 3 bases and 0 bases, there was a span of 9 bases. The CDR3 sequence is 16 residues long. Germline assignment: CDR1 KGHSH and CDR2 LQKENI. CDR3 protein: CASSPEQSSYNSPLHF. The CDR3 DNA follows: TGTGCCAGCTCACCGGAGCAGAGCTCCTATAATTCACCCCTCCACTTT.

The chain uses TRBV6-1 and TRBJ1-1; D possibly corresponds to TRBD1 (5 bases). V was clipped by 0 bases and J by 5 bases, with 16 bases between them. The CDR3 is 16 amino acids. The germline CDR1 and CDR2 sequences are MNHNS and SASEGT. CDR3 nucleotide sequence: TGTGCCAGCAGTGAAGCACCCGACAGCCGAGGAACTGAAGCTTTCTTT. This sequence encodes CASSEAPDSRGTEAFF.

The CDR3 coding sequence is TGTGCCAGCACCTGGACAGAAGAGGACACTGAAGCTTTCTTT. Protein product: CASTWTEEDTEAFF. The V and J genes are TRBV6-5 and TRBJ1-1; D is perhaps TRBD1 (6 bases). Germline assignment: CDR1 MNHEY and CDR2 SVGAGI. The CDR3 has 14 amino acids. Trimming pared 7 bases from V and 3 bases from J, leaving 15 bases between.

This chain joins TRBV6-1 and TRBJ1-4, with D unresolved. The V gene lost 2 bases and the J gene lost 4 bases, with 14 bases spanning the gap. The CDR3 is 16 residues long. Per germline, CDR1 MNHNS and CDR2 SASEGT. In DNA form, the CDR3 reads TGTGCCAGCAGTGAAACTTACCCCTCGATTAATGAAAAACTGTTTTTT. Translating gives CASSETYPSINEKLFF.

This clone has just a few counts. The rearrangement links TRBV7-9 to TRBJ1-5; no clear D gene. Per the germline V gene, CDR1 is SEHNR and CDR2 is FQNEAQ (reference sequence). Trimming removed 6 bases from V and 3 bases from J, with 9 bases in between. CDR3 size: 13 residues. CDR3 DNA: TGTGCCAGCAGTGGGCACAACAATCAGCCCCAGCATTTT. It translates to CASSGHNNQPQHF.

J is TRBJ1-4 and V is TRBV30; possibly TRBD1 for D (5 bases). This CDR3 is built from 14 residues. The ends were cut back, 0 bases at V and 4 bases at J, with 9 bases in the middle. Looked up from germline, CDR1 is GTSNPN and CDR2 is SVGIG (reference sequence). CDR3 DNA sequence: TGTGCCTGGAGTGTGGGAGGGGATAATGAAAAACTGTTTTTT. This codes for CAWSVGGDNEKLFF.

The chain combines TRBV28 with TRBJ1-2; TRBD1 agrees at 9 bases. The germline V gene has CDR1 MDHEN and CDR2 SYDVKM. The CDR3 extends over 15 amino acids. Trimming cost V 4 bases and J 4 bases; bases outside gene matches: 7. CDR3 nucleotides: TGTGCCAGCAGTTCCGGGACAGGGAAGGGCTATGGCTACACCTTC. Residues: CASSSGTGKGYGYTF.

This CDR3 is CASSSPGYEQYF. CDR3 coding DNA: TGTGCCAGCAGCTCCCCCGGCTACGAGCAGTACTTC. V is TRBV11-2 and J is TRBJ2-7; D remains unclear. The CDR3 is 12 residues long. Looked up from germline, CDR1 is SGHAT and CDR2 is FQNNGV. Trimming stripped 4 bases from V and 3 bases from J, with 7 bases between.

This chain joins TRBV4-2 and TRBJ2-3, with 10 bases identical to TRBD1. CDR1 LGHNA and CDR2 YNFKEQ come from the germline V gene. V dropped 1 base and J dropped 5; count of bases not matched to a gene: 3. CDR3 length: 15 residues. This CDR3 is CASSQGDRGEDTQYF. CDR3 nucleotides: TGTGCCAGCAGCCAAGGGGACAGGGGAGAAGATACGCAGTATTTT.

The V gene is TRBV4-1, the J gene TRBJ1-4, with D uncertain. CDR1 MGHRA and CDR2 YSYEKL come from the germline V gene. With 6 bases removed from V and 0 bases from J, the gap between germline ends came to 14 bases. This CDR3 spans 16 amino acids. The CDR3: CASSQLERATNEKLFF. CDR3 nucleotide sequence: TGCGCCAGCAGTCAGCTGGAGAGGGCAACTAATGAAAAACTGTTTTTT.

This clone showed up just once. The chain has TRBV18 and TRBJ1-2; no clear D. Germline V gives CDR1 KGHSH, CDR2 LQKENI. V lost 6 bases and J 3 bases, leaving 11 bases between the germline ends. This CDR3 has 13 residues. The CDR3 DNA is TGTGCCAGCTCCCCGGAGAAAGACTATGGCTACACCTTC. The encoded protein is CASSPEKDYGYTF.

The rearrangement uses TRBV7-6 and TRBJ2-1; 10 bases line up with TRBD2. This CDR3 comprises 16 residues. The germline V gene encodes CDR1 SGHVS and CDR2 FNYEAQ. J gave up 5 bases and V 5 bases, and 9 bases lay outside the gene matches. CDR3 loop: CASSRLAGGKNNEQFF. CDR3 DNA sequence: TGTGCCAGCAGCAGATTAGCGGGGGGAAAAAACAATGAGCAGTTCTTC.

This clone was picked up one time. This sequence joins TRBV27 and TRBJ2-1; a possible D gene is TRBD2 (5 bases). The germline V gene has CDR1 MNHEY and CDR2 SMNVEV (reference sequence). CDR3 size: 13 residues. The V and J ends lost 6 bases and 2 bases respectively, with 8 bases between them. The CDR3 sequence is CASRGGPYNEQFF. The CDR3 region has the DNA TGTGCCAGCAGGGGCGGGCCCTACAATGAGCAGTTCTTC.

CDR3 residues: CSAVLYNEQFF. The CDR3 coding sequence is TGCAGTGCCGTCCTTTACAATGAGCAGTTCTTC. The chain uses TRBV20-1 and TRBJ2-1; no clear D gene. The CDR3 is 11 residues long. The V end lost 6 bases, the J end lost 4 bases, and 7 bases lay between the germline ends. CDR1 and CDR2 (germline): DFQATT, SNEGSKA (reference sequence).

This clone was seen more than once but under ten times. The V call is TRBV7-9, the J call TRBJ2-5, with D perhaps TRBD2 (7 bases). There are 15 residues in the CDR3. V was trimmed by 1 base and J by 4 bases, leaving 13 bases between them. The germline V gene encodes CDR1 SEHNR and CDR2 FQNEAQ (reference sequence). CDR3 region: CASSLVGGPSETQYF. The CDR3 nucleotides read TGTGCCAGCAGCTTAGTGGGGGGGCCTTCAGAGACCCAGTACTTC.

The CDR3 DNA follows: TGTGCCAGCAGCACCTCGGGACTAGCTGAGCAGTTCTTC. Its protein product is CASSTSGLAEQFF. The chain employs TRBV7-3 and TRBJ2-1; 9 nucleotides agree with TRBD2. Trimming at V came to 5 bases and at J to 9 bases, leaving 5 bases not matched to a gene. Germline V lookup: CDR1 SGHTA, CDR2 FQGTGA. This CDR3 has 13 residues.

V is TRBV5-8 and J is TRBJ1-4; tentative D call: TRBD1 (6 bases). The CDR3 is 13 amino acids. Germline V gene lookup returns CDR1 SGHTS and CDR2 YDEGEE. The V and J ends lost 3 bases and 10 bases respectively, with 13 bases between them. CDR3 residues: CASSWNREGKLFF. CDR3 in DNA: TGTGCCAGCAGCTGGAACAGGGAAGGAAAACTGTTTTTT. Variable domain in full (rest from reference TRBV5-8 and TRBJ1-4): EAGVTQSPTHLIKTRGQQATLRCSPISGHTSVYWYQQALGLGLQFLLWYDEGEERNRGNFPPRFSGRQFPNYSSELNVNALELEDSALYLCASSWNREGKLFFGSGTQLSVL.

The chain couples TRBV15 to TRBJ1-3; D not resolved. This CDR3 region has 14 residues. The germline V gene encodes CDR1 LNHNV and CDR2 YYDKDF (reference sequence). V lost 1 base, J lost 0 bases, and 4 bases lay in between. Here the CDR3 DNA reads TGTGCCACCAGCAGAGGAGGCTCTGGAAACACCATATATTTT. Its translation: CATSRGGSGNTIYF. Full variable domain (rest looked up from reference TRBV15 and TRBJ1-3): DAMVIQNPRYQVTQFGKPVTLSCSQTLNHNVMYWYQQKSSQAPKLLFHYYDKDFNNEADTPDNFQSRRPNTSFCFLDIRSPGLGDTAMYLCATSRGGSGNTIYFGEGSWLTVV.

The chain recombines TRBV2 with TRBJ1-5; no firm D call. Between the trimmed V and J ends, which lost 6 bases and 0 bases, there was a span of 12 bases. Germline V CDR1 and CDR2: SNHLY, FYNNEI. This CDR3 comprises 15 residues. The CDR3 loop is CASRRDTYSNQPQHF. For the CDR3, the DNA is TGTGCCAGCAGACGCGACACGTATAGCAATCAGCCCCAGCATTTT.

This chain connects TRBV27 to TRBJ1-1; D perhaps matches TRBD1 (5 bases). The CDR3 extends over 15 amino acids. The V end was cut by 3 bases, the J end by 0 bases, with 11 bases between. Germline V CDR1 and CDR2: MNHEY, SMNVEV (reference sequence). CDR3 in amino acids: CASSFSRELNTEAFF. The CDR3, as DNA: TGTGCCAGCAGTTTCTCCAGGGAGTTGAACACTGAAGCTTTCTTT.

The table lists this clone with a few counts. The rearrangement joins TRBV2 to TRBJ2-6; D gene uncertain. Trimming shortened V by 2 bases and J by 0 bases, and 14 bases separated the two germline ends. This CDR3 spans 18 amino acids. From germline, CDR1 is SNHLY and CDR2 FYNNEI. For the CDR3, the DNA is TGTGCCAGCAGTGAATATAATCCGGGTACCTCTGGGGCCAACGTCCTGACTTTC. The encoded protein is CASSEYNPGTSGANVLTF.

The chain recombines TRBV15 with TRBJ1-5; D gene uncertain. Deletions cut 3 bases from V and 5 bases from J, with 14 bases between. The CDR3 consists of 15 residues. The germline V gene encodes CDR1 LNHNV and CDR2 YYDKDF (reference sequence). The CDR3 reads CATSRSRGPHQPQHF. In DNA form, the CDR3 reads TGTGCCACCAGCAGGTCCCGGGGTCCCCATCAGCCCCAGCATTTT.